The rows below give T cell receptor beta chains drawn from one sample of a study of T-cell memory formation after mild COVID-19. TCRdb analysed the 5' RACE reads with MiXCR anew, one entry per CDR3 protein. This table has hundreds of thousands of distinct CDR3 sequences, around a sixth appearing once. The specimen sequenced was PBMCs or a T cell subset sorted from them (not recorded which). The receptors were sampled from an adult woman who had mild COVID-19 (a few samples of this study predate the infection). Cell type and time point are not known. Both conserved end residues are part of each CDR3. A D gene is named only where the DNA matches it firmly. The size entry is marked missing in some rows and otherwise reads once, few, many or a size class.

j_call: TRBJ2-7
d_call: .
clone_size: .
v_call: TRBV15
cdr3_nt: TGTGCCACCAGCAGAGATTCTTTGGAAGAGCAGTACTTC
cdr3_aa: CATSRDSLEEQYF

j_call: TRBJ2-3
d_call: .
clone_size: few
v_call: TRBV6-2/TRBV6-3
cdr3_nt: TGTGCCAGCAGTTTCAACCCCAGGGGGGTTAGCGTGGGCACAGATACGCAGTATTTT
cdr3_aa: CASSFNPRGVSVGTDTQYF

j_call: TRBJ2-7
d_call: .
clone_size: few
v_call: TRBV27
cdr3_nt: TGTGCCAGCAGTTTAGTCAGGGTGGGAGGCGAGCAGTACTTC
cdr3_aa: CASSLVRVGGEQYF

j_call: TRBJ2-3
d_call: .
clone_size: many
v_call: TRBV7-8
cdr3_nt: TGTGCCAGCAGCTTCACAGATACGCAGTATTTT
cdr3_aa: CASSFTDTQYF

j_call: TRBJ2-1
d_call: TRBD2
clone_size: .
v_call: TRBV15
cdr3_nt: TGTGCCACCAGCAGAGCACGGGAGGCCGGCAATGAGCAGTTCTTC
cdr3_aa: CATSRAREAGNEQFF

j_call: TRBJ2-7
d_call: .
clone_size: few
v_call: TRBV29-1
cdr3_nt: TGCAGCGTCAGGGACTCCTACGAGCAGTACTTC
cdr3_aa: CSVRDSYEQYF

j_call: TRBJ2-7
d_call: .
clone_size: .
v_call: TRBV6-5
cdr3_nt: TGTGCCAGCAGTACCCTTAGGGGGGCTTACGAGCAGTACTTC
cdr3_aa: CASSTLRGAYEQYF

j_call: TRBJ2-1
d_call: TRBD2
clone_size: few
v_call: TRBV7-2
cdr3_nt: TGTGCCAGCAGCTCCAGGCCGGGAGGGCATGAGCAGTTCTTC
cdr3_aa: CASSSRPGGHEQFF

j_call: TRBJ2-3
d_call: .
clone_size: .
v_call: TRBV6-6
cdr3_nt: TGTGCCAGCACTATCATAGACGGCACAGATACGCAGTATTTT
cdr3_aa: CASTIIDGTDTQYF

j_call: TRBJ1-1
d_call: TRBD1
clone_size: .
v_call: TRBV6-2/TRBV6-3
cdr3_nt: TGTGCCAGCAGCCAAGGGACAGCTTTAAGGTTGAACACTGAAGCTTTCTTT
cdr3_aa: CASSQGTALRLNTEAFF

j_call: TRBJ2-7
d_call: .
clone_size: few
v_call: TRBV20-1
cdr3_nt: TGCAGTGCTAGGTCGGTCCTGACCTACGAGCAGTACTTC
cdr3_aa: CSARSVLTYEQYF

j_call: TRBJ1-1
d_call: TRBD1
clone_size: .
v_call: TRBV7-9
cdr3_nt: TGTGCCAGCAGCTCACGGACAGGGGTTGATACTGAAGCTTTCTTT
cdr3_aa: CASSSRTGVDTEAFF

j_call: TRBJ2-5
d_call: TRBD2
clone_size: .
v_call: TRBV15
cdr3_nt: TGTGCCACCAGCAGAGGACTAGCGGGGGTCCAAGAGACCCAGTACTTC
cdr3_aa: CATSRGLAGVQETQYF

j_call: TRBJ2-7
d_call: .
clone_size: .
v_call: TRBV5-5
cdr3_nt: TGTGCCAGCAGCTGGACTGACAGCTCCTACGAGCAGTACTTC
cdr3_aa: CASSWTDSSYEQYF

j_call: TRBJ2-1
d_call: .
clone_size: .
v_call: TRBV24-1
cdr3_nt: TGTGCCACCAGTGATAACAAGATAACGGTAGGGAATGAGCAGTTCTTC
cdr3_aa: CATSDNKITVGNEQFF

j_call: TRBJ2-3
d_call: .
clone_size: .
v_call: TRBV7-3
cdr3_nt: TGTGCCAGCAGCTTAAACTCTGTCACAGATACGCAGTATTTT
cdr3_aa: CASSLNSVTDTQYF

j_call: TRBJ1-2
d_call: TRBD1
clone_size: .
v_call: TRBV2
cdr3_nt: TGTGCCAGCAGTGAACCAGGGACAGGGTCTGTGGATGGCTACACCTTC
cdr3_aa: CASSEPGTGSVDGYTF

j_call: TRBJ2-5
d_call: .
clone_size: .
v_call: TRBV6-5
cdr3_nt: TGTGCCAGCAGTTTGGGGCGACTCCGGGAGACCCAGTACTTC
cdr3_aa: CASSLGRLRETQYF

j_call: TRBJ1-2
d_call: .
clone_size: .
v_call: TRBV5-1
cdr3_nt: TGCGCCAGCAGCTTTTTGAAAGGATATGGCTACACCTTC
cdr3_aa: CASSFLKGYGYTF

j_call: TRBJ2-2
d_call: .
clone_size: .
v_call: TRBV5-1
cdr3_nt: TGCGCCAGCAGCTTGGGGCCGCAACCCAACACCGGGGAGCTGTTTTTT
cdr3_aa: CASSLGPQPNTGELFF

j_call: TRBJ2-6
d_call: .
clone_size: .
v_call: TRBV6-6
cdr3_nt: TGTGCCAGCAGTTACTCGAATCCCTTATCTGGGGCCAACGTCCTGACTTTC
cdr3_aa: CASSYSNPLSGANVLTF

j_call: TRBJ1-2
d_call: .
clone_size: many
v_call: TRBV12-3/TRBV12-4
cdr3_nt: TGTGCCAGCAGTTTACAAGGAGCTGACTATGGCTACACCTTC
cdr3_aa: CASSLQGADYGYTF

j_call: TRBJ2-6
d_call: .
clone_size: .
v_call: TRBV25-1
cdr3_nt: TGTGCCAGCAGTGGGCGAGCAGGCTCTGGGGCCAACGTCCTGACTTTC
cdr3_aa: CASSGRAGSGANVLTF

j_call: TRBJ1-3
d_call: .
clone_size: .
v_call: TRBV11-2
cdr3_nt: TGTGCCAGCAGCTTAGTCCAGGATGGAAACACCATATATTTT
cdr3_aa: CASSLVQDGNTIYF

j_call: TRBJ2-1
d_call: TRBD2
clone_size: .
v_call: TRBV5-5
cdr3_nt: TGTGCCAGCAGCACCCCGACTAGCGGAAACTACAATGAGCAGTTCTTC
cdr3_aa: CASSTPTSGNYNEQFF

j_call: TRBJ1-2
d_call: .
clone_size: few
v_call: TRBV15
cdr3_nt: TGTGCCACCAGCAGAGATCAGGGATGGAATGGCTACACCTTC
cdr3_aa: CATSRDQGWNGYTF

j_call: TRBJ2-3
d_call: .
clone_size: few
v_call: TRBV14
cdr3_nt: TGTGCCAGCAGCCTTCGGAGTTTGCGAGATACGCAGTATTTT
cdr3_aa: CASSLRSLRDTQYF

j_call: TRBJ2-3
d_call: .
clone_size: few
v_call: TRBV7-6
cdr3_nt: TGTGCCAGCAGCCCAGACGTCTCGACTTATAGCACAGATACGCAGTATTTT
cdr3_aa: CASSPDVSTYSTDTQYF

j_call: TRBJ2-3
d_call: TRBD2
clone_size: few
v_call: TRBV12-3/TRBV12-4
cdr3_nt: TGTGCCAGTTCACAGACTAGCCGAACAGATACGCAGTATTTT
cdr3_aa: CASSQTSRTDTQYF

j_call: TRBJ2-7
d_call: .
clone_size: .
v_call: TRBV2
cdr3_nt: TGTGCCAGCAGTACTGTGGAGCGTGAAAGATCCTACGAGCAGTACTTC
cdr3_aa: CASSTVERERSYEQYF

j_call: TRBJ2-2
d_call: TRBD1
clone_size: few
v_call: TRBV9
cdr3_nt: TGTGCCAGCAGCATCGGACAGGGTACTTCCCCGCCGAACACCGGGGAGCTGTTTTTT
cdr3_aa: CASSIGQGTSPPNTGELFF

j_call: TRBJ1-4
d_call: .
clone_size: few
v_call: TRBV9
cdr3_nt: TGTGCCAGCAGCGCCCAAACGGGAGACACGGGTGAAAAACTGTTTTTT
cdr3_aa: CASSAQTGDTGEKLFF

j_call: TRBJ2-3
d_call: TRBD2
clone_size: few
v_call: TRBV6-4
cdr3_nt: TGTGCCAGCAGTGATAGGTCTAGCGGCCTAGATACGCAGTATTTT
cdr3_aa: CASSDRSSGLDTQYF

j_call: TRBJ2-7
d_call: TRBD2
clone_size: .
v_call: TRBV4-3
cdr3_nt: TGCGCCAGCAGCCCGTGGACTAGCTCGAGCGCCTACGAGCAGTACTTC
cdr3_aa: CASSPWTSSSAYEQYF

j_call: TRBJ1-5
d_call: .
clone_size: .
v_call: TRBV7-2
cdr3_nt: TGTGCCAGCAGCTTTGGCCAGTCGGGCAATCAGCCCCAGCATTTT
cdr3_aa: CASSFGQSGNQPQHF

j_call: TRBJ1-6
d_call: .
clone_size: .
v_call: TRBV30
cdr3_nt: TGTGCCTGGAGTGTACAGCCTGAGGGGGGTTCACCCCTCCACTTT
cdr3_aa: CAWSVQPEGGSPLHF

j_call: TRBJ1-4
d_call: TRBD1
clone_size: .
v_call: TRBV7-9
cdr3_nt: TGTGCCAGCGGACCGACAGGGGGCTTTGAAAAACTGTTTTTT
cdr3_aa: CASGPTGGFEKLFF

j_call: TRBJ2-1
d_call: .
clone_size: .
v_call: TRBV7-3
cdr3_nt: TGTGCCAGCAGCTTGGGAGGACAGCACAATGAGCAGTTCTTC
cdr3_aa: CASSLGGQHNEQFF

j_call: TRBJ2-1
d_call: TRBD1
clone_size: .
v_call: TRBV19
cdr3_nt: TGTGCCAGTAGTAGTGGGACAGGCCTCTGGAACAATGAGCAGTTCTTC
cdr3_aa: CASSSGTGLWNNEQFF

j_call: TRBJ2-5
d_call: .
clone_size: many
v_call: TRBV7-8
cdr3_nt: TGTGCCAGCAGCGGAAGATCGTGGGCCCAAGAGACCCAGTACTTC
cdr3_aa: CASSGRSWAQETQYF

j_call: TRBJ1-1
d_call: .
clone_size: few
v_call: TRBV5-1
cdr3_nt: TGCGCCAGCAAGGAACCTCATGTGAACACTGAAGCTTTCTTT
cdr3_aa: CASKEPHVNTEAFF

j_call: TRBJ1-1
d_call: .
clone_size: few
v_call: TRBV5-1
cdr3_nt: TGCGCCAGCAGCTTGGAAGAATCGCAGAACACTGAAGCTTTCTTT
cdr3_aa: CASSLEESQNTEAFF

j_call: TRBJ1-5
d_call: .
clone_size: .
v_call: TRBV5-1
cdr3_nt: TGCGCCAGCAGTGAGGGAAGTGATAATCAGCCCCAGCATTTT
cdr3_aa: CASSEGSDNQPQHF

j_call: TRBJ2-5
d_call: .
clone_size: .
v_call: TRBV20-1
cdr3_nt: TGCAGTGCTAGAGATTTGGGGCTACAAGAGACCCAGTACTTC
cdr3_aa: CSARDLGLQETQYF

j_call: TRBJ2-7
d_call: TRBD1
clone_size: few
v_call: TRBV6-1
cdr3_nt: TGTGCCAGCAGCGGCCCCGGGACAGGGACCTACGAGCAGTACTTC
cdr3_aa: CASSGPGTGTYEQYF

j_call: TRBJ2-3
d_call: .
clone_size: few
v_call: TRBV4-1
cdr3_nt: TGCGCCAGCAGCCAACAAAGCATAAAAGATACGCAGTATTTT
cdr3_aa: CASSQQSIKDTQYF